This TCR beta chain was observed in a study of blood T cells in healthy people across ages. General study points: In the absence of known donor CMV status, changes in expanded clonotypes were possibly confounded. The recorded TCR beta diversity per million T cells decreased in a roughly linear manner with age.

The V segment lost 2 bases and the J segment 5 bases; nucleotides outside the gene matches: 3. The germline V gene has CDR1 DFQATT and CDR2 SNEGSKA (reference sequence). This CDR3 has 13 residues. Remarks on this clonotype: Antigen unknown.

A second about 7 to 11 cycle PCR used barcoded and J-beta primers. TCRdb reprocessed the 5' RACE reads via MiXCR and lists one record per CDR3 protein. The sample records around 970,000 distinct CDR3 sequences, roughly 51% being singletons. The donors, healthy Caucasians from Russia, were aged roughly 6 to 90. This chain joins TRBV20-1 and TRBJ2-3, with 8 bases lining up with TRBD2. This TCR came from a woman aged 60 to 75 in good health. The sample comprised blood. As DNA, the CDR3 is TGCAGTGCTAGATCCAGCGGGGGAGATACGCAGTATTTT. Translation gives CSARSSGGDTQYF.